This TCR beta chain is from a study of cytomegalovirus exposure and HLA in healthy donors. J was trimmed by 0 bases and V by 5 bases; bases with no gene match: 4. The CDR3 totals 15 residues. Per germline, CDR1 MNHEY and CDR2 SMNVEV (reference sequence). With 60 Vbeta and 13 Jbeta primers, the PCR was carried out. Profiling relied on immunoSEQ multiplex PCR, and the TCRdb table lists in-frame clones only, not all of them. The sample has about 160,000 clones, over 70% seen once. This sequence originates from a man aged 30 to 39 in good health and CMV-seronegative. The chain links TRBV27 to TRBJ1-5; 7 bases map to TRBD1. The sample consisted of PBMCs. This chain's CDR3 is CASSTRDSSNQPQHF. Written as DNA, the CDR3 is TGTGCCAGCAGTACCCGGGACAGTAGCAATCAGCCCCAGCATTTT.